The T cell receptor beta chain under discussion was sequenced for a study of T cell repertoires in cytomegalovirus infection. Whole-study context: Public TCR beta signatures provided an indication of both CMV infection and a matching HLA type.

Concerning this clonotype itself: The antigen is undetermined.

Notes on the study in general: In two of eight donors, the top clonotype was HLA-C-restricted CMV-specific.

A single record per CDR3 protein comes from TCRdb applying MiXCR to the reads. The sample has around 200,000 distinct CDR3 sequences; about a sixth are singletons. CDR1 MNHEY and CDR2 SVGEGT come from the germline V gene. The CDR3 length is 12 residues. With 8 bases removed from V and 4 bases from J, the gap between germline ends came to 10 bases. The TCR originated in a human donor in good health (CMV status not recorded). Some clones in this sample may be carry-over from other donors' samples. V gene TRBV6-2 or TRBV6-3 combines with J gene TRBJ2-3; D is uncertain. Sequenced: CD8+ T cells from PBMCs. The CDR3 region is CASRPVADTQYF. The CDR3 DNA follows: TGTGCCAGCCGGCCGGTTGCAGATACGCAGTATTTT.